This T cell receptor beta chain was obtained from a study of technical replicates of blood from four donors (dated 2017 in TCRdb). Library preparation was by the immunoSEQ multiplex PCR assay. This is the immuneACCESS table as TCRdb keeps it, with only in-frame sequences that have V and J called. A part of the clones is gone; compared with another copy, unresolved V genes explain less than half, and the rest is unexplained. For this sample the table gives roughly 93,000 clones, of which around 95% were detected only once. The top ten clonotypes cover over 0.2% of the sample. Notes on this clone: The antigen it recognizes is unknown. No per-base quality is available; no much larger clone lies one base away.

V is trimmed back by 7 bases and J by 4 bases, and the junction contains 8 bases that no gene match accounts for. Sequences MDHEN (CDR1) and SYDVKM (CDR2) are obtained from the germline V gene. Spanning cysteine to phenylalanine, the CDR3 consists of 15 amino acids. Only the CDR3 region is kept as DNA, spanning 45 bases read in frame from base 1. The chain is made from TRBV28 and TRBJ2-1, and 9 junction bases match TRBD2. Sequencing used T cells isolated from PBMCs. The receptor's source is a human donor in good health. The CDR3 loop reads CASINGLALYNEQFF. The DNA sequence is as follows: TGTGCCAGCATAAACGGACTAGCGTTGTACAATGAGCAGTTCTTC.